This T cell receptor (beta chain) came from a study of OX40 agonist ivuxolimab in advanced cancers. About the study: Enrollees could have had prior anti-PD-1, anti-PD-L1 or anti-CTLA-4 therapy, which 40% to 45% had received.

Study-level findings and limits: Antigens targeted by the expanded peripheral T cells were not determined. Among patients with partial responses at 0.1-3.0 mg/kg, clonal expansion was among the lowest.

This clone was found a few times. Its antigen remains unknown. The data were produced by immunoSEQ multiplex PCR, yet TCRdb's version contains in-frame clones alone and is incomplete. This table holds about 62,000 clones, 79% found once. The CDR3 totals 13 residues. Per the germline V gene, CDR1 is LGHNT and CDR2 is FRNRAP. V lost 6 bases to trimming and J lost 4 bases, with 12 bases between them. The input for sequencing was CD4+ or CD8+ T cells sorted from blood, taken in a trial of the OX40 agonist ivuxolimab. This TCR came from an adult with an advanced solid tumor such as melanoma, head and neck, liver or kidney cancer. This chain joins TRBV12-5 and TRBJ1-2; no clear D. The CDR3 DNA sequence: TGTGCTAGTGGCCACGGACCCCTCTATGGCTACACCTTC. It translates to CASGHGPLYGYTF.